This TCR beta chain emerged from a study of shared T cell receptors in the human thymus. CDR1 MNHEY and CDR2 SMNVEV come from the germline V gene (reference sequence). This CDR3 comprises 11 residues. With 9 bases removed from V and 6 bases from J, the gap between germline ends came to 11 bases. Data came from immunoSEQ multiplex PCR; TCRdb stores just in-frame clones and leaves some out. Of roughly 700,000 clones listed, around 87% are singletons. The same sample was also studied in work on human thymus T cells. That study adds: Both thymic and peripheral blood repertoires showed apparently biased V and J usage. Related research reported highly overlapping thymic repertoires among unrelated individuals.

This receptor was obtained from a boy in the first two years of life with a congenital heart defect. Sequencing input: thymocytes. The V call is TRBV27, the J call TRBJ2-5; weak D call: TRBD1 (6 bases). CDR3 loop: CARNRVKTQYF. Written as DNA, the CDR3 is TGTGCCAGGAACAGGGTGAAGACCCAGTACTTC.